A single sample gave rise to the 7 T cell receptor beta chains below, sequenced in a study of blood T cell repertoires in COVID-19. Assay: immunoSEQ multiplex PCR; the TCRdb copy retains only in-frame clones and omits some. The repertoire holds roughly 290,000 clones, with approximately 92% as singletons. Sample: peripheral blood. These receptors were collected from a woman younger than 45 with COVID-19, enrolled during active disease.

V and J are TRBV28 and TRBJ2-2, with D perhaps TRBD2 (6 bases). The CDR3 has 12 amino acids. V was clipped by 3 bases and J by 8 bases, with 7 bases between them. Germline-derived CDR1 and CDR2 are MDHEN and SYDVKM. The chain's CDR3 is CASSLGRGELFF. CDR3 nucleotide sequence: TGTGCCAGCAGTTTGGGGAGGGGGGAGCTGTTTTTT. Combining the CDR3 with reference TRBV28 and TRBJ2-2 gives the whole variable domain DVKVTQSSRYLVKRTGEKVFLECVQDMDHENMFWYRQDPGLGLRLIYFSYDVKMKEKGDIPEGYSVSREKKERFSLILESASTNQTSMYLCASSLGRGELFFGEGSRLTVL.

V is TRBV5-4 and J is TRBJ1-2, with D perhaps matching TRBD1 (5 bases). V was shortened by 5 bases and J by 8 bases, with 13 bases between the two germline ends. This CDR3 spans 12 amino acids. Germline V gives CDR1 SGHNT, CDR2 YYREEE (reference sequence). The CDR3 sequence: CASSSGAKGYTF. For the CDR3, the DNA is TGTGCCAGCAGTTCTGGGGCTAAGGGCTACACCTTC.

V gene TRBV6-5 combines with J gene TRBJ1-6; 9 bases fit TRBD1. This CDR3 has 13 residues. Germline loops: CDR1 MNHEY, CDR2 SVGAGI. Trimming took 11 bases from V and 7 from J; bases not matched to a gene: 6. CDR3 loop: CAARDRANSPLHF. CDR3 coding DNA: TGTGCCGCCCGGGACAGGGCCAATTCACCCCTCCACTTT.

The chain joins TRBV10-2 to TRBJ1-5; perhaps TRBD1 as D (5 bases). The CDR3 totals 12 residues. From germline, CDR1 is WSHSY and CDR2 SAAADI. The V and J ends lost 4 bases and 5 bases respectively, with 6 bases between them. In DNA form, the CDR3 reads TGCGCCAGCAGTGGGGGCTATCAGCCCCAGCATTTT. Translation: CASSGGYQPQHF.

The table lists this clone with a count of one. This chain joins TRBV7-9 and TRBJ2-3; tentative D call: TRBD1 (6 bases). The CDR3 has 13 residues. CDR1 SEHNR and CDR2 FQNEAQ come from the germline V gene (reference sequence). V was pared by 2 bases and J by 6 bases, with 9 bases between. CDR3 in DNA: TGTGCCAGCAGCTTACAGGGGCCGGATACGCAGTATTTT. It translates to CASSLQGPDTQYF.

The chain links TRBV4-2 to TRBJ1-1; 8 bases fit TRBD1. The V gene's germline CDR1 is LGHNA and CDR2 YNFKEQ. V lost 1 base to trimming and J lost 8 bases; unmatched junction nucleotides: 3. The CDR3 is made up of 13 amino acids. CDR3 bases: TGTGCCAGCAGCCAAGTAACAGGGGGGGAAGCTTTCTTT. Translated: CASSQVTGGEAFF.

This chain joins TRBV24-1 and TRBJ1-1, with a tentative D call TRBD1 (5 bases). Trimming removed 3 bases at V and 4 bases at J, with 8 bases between. CDR3 length: 13 residues. Germline V gene data show CDR1 as KGHDR and CDR2 as SFDVKD. This CDR3 reads CATSDRGFTEAFF. The CDR3 nucleotides are TGTGCCACCAGTGATCGGGGGTTCACTGAAGCTTTCTTT.